What follows are 11 T cell receptor beta chains derived from one specimen sequenced in a study of CD8 T cells in Susac syndrome (dated by TCRdb to the late 2010s). The method was the immunoSEQ multiplex PCR assay. RNA was extracted using the RNeasy kit, and about 0.5 to 1 ug of the RNA was reverse transcribed with random hexamers. In TCRdb, the public reads were trimmed at Q25 with fastp and aligned with MiXCR, with productive beta chains retained. Each CDR3 protein appears once, grouped with its most common genes and DNA. This sample gives under 200,000 distinct CDR3 sequences in total; around 94% of them show up just once. Over 0.12% of the sample comes from the top ten. The specimen was CD4+ T cells from PBMCs. The receptor source for this set is a human donor in good health.

The gene calls are TRBV5-1 and TRBJ2-1; tentatively, D is TRBD2 (5 bases). Trimming left V 6 bases short and J 0 bases short, with 7 bases between. The germline CDR1 and CDR2 sequences are SGHRS and YFSETQ. The CDR3 totals 13 residues. CDR3 loop: CASMEASYNEQFF. CDR3 coding DNA: TGCGCCAGCATGGAGGCCTCCTACAATGAGCAGTTCTTC.

The chain carries TRBV18 and TRBJ2-1; possible D gene TRBD2, 5 bases. Germline V gives CDR1 KGHSH, CDR2 LQKENI. This CDR3 spans 16 amino acids. V was cut by 4 bases and J by 6 bases, with 19 bases left in between. CDR3 sequence reads: CASSLIPATRSNEQFF. CDR3 in DNA: TGTGCCAGCTCACTCATACCGGCCACTAGGTCCAATGAGCAGTTCTTC.

The V and J genes are TRBV18 and TRBJ2-7; 7 bases align to TRBD1. CDR3 length: 13 residues. Looked up from germline, CDR1 is KGHSH and CDR2 is LQKENI. V shed 4 bases and J 6 bases; nucleotides not matched to a gene: 6. The CDR3 spells CASSQETGSEQYF. For the CDR3, the DNA is TGTGCCAGCTCACAAGAGACAGGGAGCGAGCAGTACTTC.

The chain links TRBV9 to TRBJ2-1; D ambiguous. With 4 bases removed from V and 7 bases from J, the gap between germline ends came to 12 bases. Looked up from germline, CDR1 is SGDLS and CDR2 is YYNGEE. The CDR3 has 13 amino acids. CDR3 sequence: CASSTGFLNEQFF. Here the CDR3 DNA reads TGTGCCAGCAGCACCGGTTTTCTTAATGAGCAGTTCTTC.

J is TRBJ2-7 and V is TRBV20-1; 9 bases match TRBD1. Germline V CDR1 and CDR2: DFQATT, SNEGSKA (reference sequence). V gave up 5 bases and J gave up 5 bases; unmatched junction bases: 10. The CDR3 is 14 amino acids. The DNA of the CDR3 is TGCAGTGCTGCCACCGGGACAGGGCACCACGAGCAGTACTTC. Its translation: CSAATGTGHHEQYF.

The V and J genes are TRBV18 and TRBJ1-6; D may be TRBD1 (6 bases). Germline values: CDR1 KGHSH, CDR2 LQKENI. Trimming left V 3 bases short and J 7 bases short, with 16 bases between. CDR3 size: 16 residues. CDR3 residues: CASSPGSRTANSPLHF. DNA of the CDR3: TGTGCCAGCTCACCCGGGAGTCGGACAGCCAATTCACCCCTCCACTTT.

The rearrangement links TRBV15 to TRBJ2-1; D unclear. The CDR3 contains 13 residues. Germline CDR1 and CDR2: LNHNV and YYDKDF (reference sequence). V gave up 9 bases and J gave up 6 bases, with 15 bases separating them. CDR3: CATGSAESNEQFF. The CDR3 bases are TGTGCCACTGGGTCCGCTGAGTCCAATGAGCAGTTCTTC.

This rearrangement joins TRBV9 to TRBJ2-7; TRBD1 or TRBD2 may be the D gene (5 bases each). The CDR3 length is 15 residues. V lost 3 bases and J lost 0, with 13 bases in between. Germline loops: CDR1 SGDLS, CDR2 YYNGEE. The CDR3 is CASSAGARASYEQYF. CDR3 sequence (DNA): TGTGCCAGCAGCGCCGGGGCCAGGGCCTCCTACGAGCAGTACTTC.

This chain links TRBV30 with TRBJ2-1; 10 bases are shared with TRBD1. Unmatched junction bases numbered 4, after V lost 3 bases and J lost 2 bases. The CDR3 has 15 residues. CDR1 is GTSNPN and CDR2 is SVGIG in the germline V gene (reference sequence). DNA of the CDR3: TGTGCCTGGAGCCCCGGGACAGGGGCCTACAATGAGCAGTTCTTC. Its protein product is CAWSPGTGAYNEQFF.

The chain has TRBV7-3 and TRBJ2-1; maybe TRBD2 (6 bases). V lost 5 bases to trimming and J lost 9 bases, with 14 bases between them. The CDR3 is 13 amino acids. The germline gives CDR1 SGHTA, CDR2 FQGTGA. CDR3 loop: CASSLDPEGEQFF. CDR3 bases: TGTGCCAGCAGCCTGGACCCGGAGGGTGAGCAGTTCTTC.

The V gene is TRBV28, the J gene TRBJ2-1, with TRBD2 matching 7 bases. This CDR3 comprises 14 residues. Looked up from germline, CDR1 is MDHEN and CDR2 is SYDVKM. V trimming: 11 bases; J trimming: 0 bases; junction bases outside the gene matches: 7. DNA for the CDR3: TGTGCCCTGGGAGGGCCCCTCTCCTACAATGAGCAGTTCTTC. Its translation is CALGGPLSYNEQFF.